This T cell receptor beta chain originates from a study of technical replicates of blood from several donors. Trimming cost V 4 bases and J 4 bases, with 15 bases left between them. The CDR3 is made up of 15 amino acids. Germline V gives CDR1 SGHKS, CDR2 YYEKEE (reference sequence). Profiling relied on immunoSEQ multiplex PCR, and the TCRdb table lists in-frame clones only, not all of them. This sample has fewer than 100,000 clones, with 75% to 90% found just once. Sequencing was performed on T cells isolated from PBMCs. The chain joins TRBV5-5 to TRBJ2-1; D unclear. The source of this sequence is a human donor in good health. Written as DNA, the CDR3 is TGTGCCAGCAGCCAGAGACTCGATCCTTACAATGAGCAGTTCTTC. It yields the protein CASSQRLDPYNEQFF.